The 32 T cell receptor beta chains reported below all come from one sample, sequenced in a study of blood T cells in healthy people across ages. It was with a sample-barcoded 5' primer and a J-beta primer mix that a second PCR of roughly 7 to 12 cycles was run. TCRdb itself ran the 5' RACE reads through MiXCR, one entry per CDR3 protein. The sample holds about 730,000 distinct CDR3 sequences, 35% to 45% seen once. The sequencing input was blood. The receptor source for this set is a woman aged 55-70 years in good health.

This clonotype was counted many times. V and J are TRBV18 and TRBJ2-7; 9 positions match TRBD1. From germline, CDR1 is KGHSH and CDR2 LQKENI. This CDR3 region has 14 residues. V shed 5 bases and J 2 bases; nucleotides not matched to a gene: 4. CDR3 DNA: TGTGCCAGCTCATGGGGACAGGGTGCCTACGAGCAGTACTTC. Amino acid sequence: CASSWGQGAYEQYF. The full variable domain, with the rest looked up from reference TRBV18 and TRBJ2-7, is NAGVMQNPRHLVRRRGQEARLRCSPMKGHSHVYWYRQLPEEGLKFMVYLQKENIIDESGMPKERFSAEFPKEGPSILRIQQVVRGDSAAYFCASSWGQGAYEQYFGPGTRLTVT.

This clonotype was seen only a few times. CDR3 sequence (DNA): TGCAGTGCTAGGGCCCCCGGGACCGAAAATGAAAAACTGTTTTTT. The encoded protein is CSARAPGTENEKLFF. The V and J genes are TRBV20-1 and TRBJ1-4, with TRBD1 as a possible D gene (5 bases). Germline V gives CDR1 DFQATT, CDR2 SNEGSKA (reference sequence). V was shortened by 3 bases and J by 5 bases, with 16 bases between the two germline ends. This CDR3 has 15 amino acids.

The chain is built from TRBV6-1 and TRBJ1-1; D perhaps matches TRBD1 (6 bases). V shed 7 bases and J shed 1 base, with 19 bases lying between them. There are 16 residues in the CDR3. Germline V CDR1 and CDR2: MNHNS, SASEGT. The DNA for the CDR3 is TGTGCCAGCACCCCCAGGGGAGGTGTCGGGAACACTGAAGCTTTCTTT. It encodes CASTPRGGVGNTEAFF.

The gene calls are TRBV12-3 or TRBV12-4 and TRBJ2-1; 12 bases fit TRBD2. After removal of 4 bases from V and 9 bases from J, the junction contained 7 bases not matched to a gene. The CDR3 consists of 15 residues. For the CDR3, the DNA is TGTGCCAGCAGTTCACGACTAGCGGGAGTTGGTGAGCAGTTCTTC. It codes for CASSSRLAGVGEQFF.

Note on this clonotype: One end of the junction does not line up with germline, which may come from a read error. The genes are TRBV7-2 and TRBJ2-7, with D possibly matching TRBD1 (6 bases). The CDR3 is 15 residues long. Germline loops: CDR1 SGHTA, CDR2 FQGNSA. CDR3 protein: CAGSFQQGTAYEQYF. The CDR3, as DNA: TGTGCCGGCAGCTTCCAACAGGGAACCGCCTACGAGCAGTACTTC.

CDR3 nucleotides: TGTGCCAGCAGTTACCCTCTAGCGGGAAGCTCCTACGAGCAGTACTTC. Translating it yields CASSYPLAGSSYEQYF. The V call is TRBV6-2 or TRBV6-3, the J call TRBJ2-7; 9 bases align to TRBD2. CDR3 length: 16 residues. In germline, CDR1 is MNHEY, CDR2 SVGEGT. J lost 0 bases, V lost 2 bases, and 5 bases had no gene match.

CDR3 nucleotides: TGTGCCATTCGCCGGAACACTGAAGCTTTCTTT. The encoded protein is CAIRRNTEAFF. The chain employs TRBV28 and TRBJ1-1; D not resolved. V dropped 10 bases and J dropped 1 base, with 7 bases sitting between them. Looked up from germline, CDR1 is MDHEN and CDR2 is SYDVKM. The CDR3 spans 11 residues.

The chain couples TRBV2 to TRBJ2-1; 8 bases match TRBD2. The CDR3 contains 20 residues. V lost 3 bases, J lost 3 bases, and 19 bases stayed unmatched. Germline V lookup: CDR1 SNHLY, CDR2 FYNNEI. The CDR3 region has the DNA TGTGCCAGCAGTGACGGGGCCCCGACTAGCGCCGCCCCGTACTACAATGAGCAGTTCTTC. It translates to CASSDGAPTSAAPYYNEQFF. The full variable domain, completed using reference TRBV2 and TRBJ2-1, is EPEVTQTPSHQVTQMGQEVILRCVPISNHLYFYWYRQILGQKVEFLVSFYNNEISEKSEIFDDQFSVERPDGSNFTLKIRSTKLEDSAMYFCASSDGAPTSAAPYYNEQFFGPGTRLTVL.

V is TRBV9 and J is TRBJ2-1; TRBD1 agrees at 7 bases. CDR3 size: 16 residues. J lost 3 bases, V lost 2 bases, and 8 bases had no gene match. CDR1 is SGDLS and CDR2 is YYNGEE in the germline V gene. The CDR3 sequence is CASSVEGTVNYNEQFF. DNA of the CDR3: TGTGCCAGCAGCGTCGAAGGGACAGTGAACTACAATGAGCAGTTCTTC.

This clonotype was detected a few times. This chain joins TRBV5-5 and TRBJ2-1; weak D call: TRBD1 (5 bases). Trimming stripped 0 bases from V and 6 bases from J, with 19 bases between. The length of the CDR3 is 17 residues. The germline CDR1 and CDR2 sequences are SGHKS and YYEKEE (reference sequence). The CDR3 sequence is CASSLEVEAGISNEQFF. The CDR3 nucleotides are TGTGCCAGCAGCTTGGAGGTCGAGGCAGGGATTAGCAATGAGCAGTTCTTC.

The table lists this clonotype with a few counts. This sequence joins TRBV6-1 and TRBJ2-4, with D possibly being TRBD1 (6 bases). The CDR3 length is 17 residues. Looked up from germline, CDR1 is MNHNS and CDR2 is SASEGT. V was pared by 4 bases and J by 0 bases, with 16 bases between. The CDR3 spells CASSAHWGHIAKNIQYF. The CDR3 DNA follows: TGTGCCAGCAGTGCCCATTGGGGACACATAGCCAAAAACATTCAGTACTTC.

In its sample, this clonotype was seen once. The CDR3 nucleotides read TGTGCCACCAGAGGGGACAGTCCCTCGAGCTACACCTTC. Residues: CATRGDSPSSYTF. The chain joins TRBV24-1 to TRBJ1-2, with 7 positions matching TRBD1. This CDR3 contains 13 residues. V was clipped by 7 bases and J by 9 bases; unmatched bases: 10. Germline V gene data show CDR1 as KGHDR and CDR2 as SFDVKD.

This clonotype was seen more than once but under ten times. The chain has TRBV24-1 and TRBJ2-1; no reliable D call. This CDR3 region has 11 residues. In germline, CDR1 is KGHDR, CDR2 SFDVKD. V gave up 4 bases and J gave up 6 bases, with 3 bases separating them. The CDR3 nucleotides are TGTGCCACCAGTGAGACCAATGAGCAGTTCTTC. Encoded protein: CATSETNEQFF.

The chain employs TRBV7-2 and TRBJ2-7, with 7 positions matching TRBD2. The V segment lost 5 bases and the J segment 7 bases; nucleotides outside the gene matches: 8. This CDR3 is built from 13 residues. Looked up from germline, CDR1 is SGHTA and CDR2 is FQGNSA. CDR3 amino acids: CASSVLSGNEQYF. The CDR3 DNA is TGTGCCAGCAGCGTACTGAGCGGGAATGAGCAGTACTTC.

This clonotype was found once. Since a much larger clone is just one base distant, this may be a read error. The chain combines TRBV20-1 with TRBJ2-5; unclear D gene. V gave up 2 bases and J gave up 11 bases, with 21 bases separating them. Germline V CDR1 and CDR2: DFQATT, SNEGSKA (reference sequence). The CDR3 loop spans 14 amino acids. The CDR3 sequence: CSARSPSRSDEQYF. CDR3 DNA: TGCAGTGCTAGATCCCCCTCTAGGAGCGATGAGCAGTACTTC.

The gene calls are TRBV30 and TRBJ2-5, with 10 bases that match TRBD2. The J call may be faulty, since TRBJ2-7 better matches the DNA end. From germline, CDR1 is GTSNPN and CDR2 SVGIG (reference sequence). There are 14 residues in the CDR3. CDR3 nucleotide sequence: TGTGCCTGGAATATAGCGGGGGGCCCCCACGAGCAGTACTTC. Translation: CAWNIAGGPHEQYF.

About this clonotype: A junction end diverges from the germline sequence, so it may reflect a read error. The chain links TRBV15 to TRBJ2-5; perhaps TRBD2 as D (5 bases). The CDR3 is 14 residues long. Germline CDR1 LNHNV, CDR2 YYDKDF (reference sequence). CDR3 bases: TGTGCCACCCGCAGAGGTGCGGGCCAAGAGACCCAGTACTTC. Translating it yields CATRRGAGQETQYF.

The chain has TRBV2 and TRBJ1-5; D possibly corresponds to TRBD1 (6 bases). Trimming pared 6 bases from V and 4 bases from J, leaving 13 bases between. CDR1 is SNHLY, CDR2 FYNNEI, per germline. The CDR3 runs 14 residues. The chain's CDR3 is CASSAHRDNQPQHF. The CDR3, as DNA: TGTGCCAGCAGCGCGCACAGGGATAATCAGCCCCAGCATTTT.

This sequence joins TRBV27 and TRBJ2-1; D is unclear. The CDR3 totals 13 residues. Trimming cost V 3 bases and J 4 bases, with 7 bases left between them. The V gene's germline CDR1 is MNHEY and CDR2 SMNVEV (reference sequence). The CDR3 DNA follows: TGTGCCAGCAGTTTCGGGCCTTACAATGAGCAGTTCTTC. Its translation: CASSFGPYNEQFF.

Worth noting for this clonotype: This clone may be a read error of a much larger clone one base away. The V and J genes are TRBV27 and TRBJ2-1; D is possibly TRBD1 or TRBD2 (5 bases each). Germline lookup yields CDR1 MNHEY and CDR2 SMNVEV (reference sequence). The V end lost 6 bases, the J end lost 10 bases, and 16 bases lay between the germline ends. CDR3 length equals 13 residues. The CDR3 region is CASSPFRGGEQFF. Here the CDR3 DNA reads TGTGCCAGCAGCCCTTTCCGTGGGGGAGAGCAGTTCTTC.

Worth noting for this clonotype: This sequence may be a read error, since a much larger clone differs from it by one base. This chain connects TRBV3-1 to TRBJ2-1; 7 bases are a match to TRBD1. CDR3 length equals 14 residues. The germline CDR1 and CDR2 sequences are LGHDT and YNNKEL (reference sequence). CDR3 residues: CASSRQGPYNERFF. The CDR3 DNA follows: TGTGCCAGCAGCCGACAGGGACCCTACAATGAGCGGTTCTTC.

This clonotype came up a few times. The J gene is TRBJ1-2, the V gene TRBV29-1, with a possible D match to TRBD1 (5 bases). V was cut by 3 bases and J by 4 bases, with 15 bases left in between. This CDR3 has 14 residues. CDR1 and CDR2 from the germline V gene are SQVTM and ANQGSEA. DNA for the CDR3: TGCAGCGTTGATCCAGGGATGCGGGCCTATGGCTACACCTTC. Its translation is CSVDPGMRAYGYTF.

The rearrangement links TRBV5-1 to TRBJ1-6; D is possibly TRBD1 (6 bases). V was clipped by 3 bases and J by 9 bases, with 13 bases between them. The CDR3 is made up of 14 amino acids. Germline V gene data show CDR1 as SGHRS and CDR2 as YFSETQ. CDR3 residues: CASSSHTGSSPLHF. CDR3 coding DNA: TGCGCCAGCAGCTCCCACACAGGGAGTTCACCCCTCCACTTT.

The chain carries TRBV28 and TRBJ2-7; possibly TRBD2 for D (5 bases). This CDR3 region has 15 residues. Germline V CDR1 and CDR2: MDHEN, SYDVKM. V was clipped by 4 bases and J by 6 bases, with 19 bases between them. The CDR3 region is CASSSEVGYLGEQYF. The CDR3 bases are TGTGCCAGCAGTTCGGAGGTCGGGTACTTGGGCGAGCAGTACTTC.

V gene TRBV3-1 combines with J gene TRBJ1-1; weak D call: TRBD1 (6 bases). The germline gives CDR1 LGHDT, CDR2 YNNKEL (reference sequence). CDR3 length equals 14 residues. V was pared by 0 bases and J by 11 bases, with 16 bases between. The CDR3 sequence is CASSQDLGGLGAFF. In DNA, the CDR3 is TGTGCCAGCAGCCAAGACTTAGGGGGTCTTGGGGCTTTCTTT.

This sequence joins TRBV5-5 and TRBJ1-2; no firm D call. CDR1 SGHKS and CDR2 YYEKEE come from the germline V gene (reference sequence). CDR3 length equals 15 residues. V was shortened by 4 bases and J by 4 bases, with 17 bases between the two germline ends. The CDR3 nucleotides read TGTGCCAGCAGCCCGGCCTTCGGCAGAACCTATGGCTACACCTTC. Its protein is CASSPAFGRTYGYTF.

The V and J genes are TRBV12-3 or TRBV12-4 and TRBJ2-4; D is perhaps TRBD1 (6 bases). CDR3 length: 16 amino acids. Trimming shortened V by 5 bases and J by 0 bases, and 14 bases separated the two germline ends. The CDR3, as DNA: TGTGCCAGCAGTCCCTGGACAGACATAGCCAAAAACATTCAGTACTTC. Protein sequence: CASSPWTDIAKNIQYF.

This clonotype occurred a few times. The gene calls are TRBV12-3 or TRBV12-4 and TRBJ2-1; 14 nucleotides align to TRBD2. The CDR3 runs to 14 residues. With 3 bases clipped from V and 15 bases from J, the junction kept 7 bases outside the gene matches. The CDR3 sequence: CASSLGLAGEWRFF. The DNA of the CDR3 is TGTGCCAGCAGTTTGGGACTAGCGGGAGAATGGAGGTTCTTC.

The V call is TRBV11-3, the J call TRBJ2-2; D ambiguous. Germline CDR1 SGHNT, CDR2 YENEEA. Trimming cost V 1 base and J 7 bases, with 10 bases left between them. The CDR3 is 14 residues long. The DNA of the CDR3 is TGTGCCAGCAGCTTAGGATCTCCCGGCGGGGAGCTGTTTTTT. Protein product: CASSLGSPGGELFF.

The chain combines TRBV30 with TRBJ2-7; 7 nucleotides align to TRBD2. Looked up from germline, CDR1 is GTSNPN and CDR2 is SVGIG (reference sequence). J was trimmed by 3 bases and V by 2 bases; bases with no gene match: 7. This CDR3 spans 14 amino acids. CDR3 residues: CAWSKGSSGYEQYF. Here the CDR3 DNA reads TGTGCCTGGAGTAAGGGATCTAGCGGCTACGAGCAGTACTTC.

The chain joins TRBV10-3 to TRBJ2-1; 13 positions match TRBD2. The CDR3 spans 17 residues. The V gene end was trimmed by 4 bases and the J gene end by 5 bases; junction bases not matched to a gene: 8. Germline lookup yields CDR1 ENHRY and CDR2 SYGVKD. The CDR3 reads CAISGLSGTSGNNEQFF. In nucleotides, the CDR3 is TGTGCCATCAGTGGGCTCTCCGGGACTAGCGGGAACAATGAGCAGTTCTTC.

The J gene is TRBJ2-7, the V gene TRBV5-1, with a tentative D call TRBD1 (5 bases). The CDR3 covers 14 residues. The V and J ends lost 0 bases and 5 bases respectively, with 12 bases between them. The germline CDR1 and CDR2 sequences are SGHRS and YFSETQ. Here the CDR3 reads CASSLGQSLNEQYF. For the CDR3, the DNA is TGCGCCAGCAGCTTGGGACAGTCCCTGAACGAGCAGTACTTC.